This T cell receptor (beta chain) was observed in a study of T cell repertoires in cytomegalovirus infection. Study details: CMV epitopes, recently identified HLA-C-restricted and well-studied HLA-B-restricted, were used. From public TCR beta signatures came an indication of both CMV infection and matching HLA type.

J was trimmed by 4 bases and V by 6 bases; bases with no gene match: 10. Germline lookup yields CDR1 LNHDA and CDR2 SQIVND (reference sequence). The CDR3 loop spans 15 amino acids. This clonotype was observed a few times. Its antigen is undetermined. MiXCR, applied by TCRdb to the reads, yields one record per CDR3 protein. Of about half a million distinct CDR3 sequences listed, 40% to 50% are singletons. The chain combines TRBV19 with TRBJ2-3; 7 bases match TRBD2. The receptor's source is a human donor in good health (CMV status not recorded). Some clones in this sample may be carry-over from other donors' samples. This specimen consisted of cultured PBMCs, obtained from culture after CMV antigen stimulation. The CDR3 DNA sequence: TGTGCCAGTAGCACGACACCCGCGGGGGCAGATACGCAGTATTTT. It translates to CASSTTPAGADTQYF.